This T cell receptor (beta chain) was recovered during a study of identical twins. From germline, CDR1 is SGHRS and CDR2 YFSETQ. The CDR3 is made up of 13 amino acids. V lost 3 bases, J lost 8 bases, and 14 bases lay in between. TCRdb reprocessed the 5' RACE reads with MiXCR, giving one entry per CDR3 protein. The table lists about 1.7 million distinct CDR3 sequences, under 35% of them singletons. The clonotype comes from a newborn girl in good health. The chain carries TRBV5-1 and TRBJ1-2; D is undetermined. The sequenced sample was cord blood. CDR3 residues: CASSYPQRGGYTF. CDR3 in DNA: TGCGCCAGCAGCTATCCCCAGAGAGGAGGCTACACCTTC. Using reference TRBV5-1 and TRBJ1-2 for the parts outside the CDR3, the full variable domain is KAGVTQTPRYLIKTRGQQVTLSCSPISGHRSVSWYQQTPGQGLQFLFEYFSETQRNKGNFPGRFSGRQFSNSRSEMNVSTLELGDSALYLCASSYPQRGGYTFGSGTRLTVV.